The next 18 T cell receptor beta chains were all read from a single sample in a study of T-cell reconstitution after alpha-beta-depleted transplantation in children. The authors prepared the TCRbeta library with unique molecular identifiers. TCRdb re-derived calls from the PCR reads in MiXCR, one entry per CDR3 protein. This sample has around 700,000 distinct CDR3 sequences, with around 13% found just once. The sample in question was PBMCs, obtained before TCRalphabeta/CD19-depleted stem cell transplant. The receptors were gathered from a girl aged 2-10 years with congenital amegakaryocytic thrombocytopenia, due to receive a stem cell transplant.

The chain recombines TRBV30 with TRBJ2-7; 8 nucleotides agree with TRBD2. Germline V gene lookup returns CDR1 GTSNPN and CDR2 SVGIG (reference sequence). V trimming: 1 base; J trimming: 0 bases; junction bases outside the gene matches: 17. The CDR3 covers 19 residues. CDR3 protein: CAWSALKLADLRSSYEQYF. CDR3 in DNA: TGTGCCTGGAGTGCCCTTAAACTAGCGGACCTCAGGAGCTCCTACGAGCAGTACTTC.

Many counts were recorded for this clonotype. This chain uses TRBV4-2 with TRBJ2-3; 7 nucleotides agree with TRBD2. This CDR3 has 16 residues. Germline assignment: CDR1 LGHNA and CDR2 YNFKEQ. After removal of 0 bases from V and 0 bases from J, the junction contained 3 bases not matched to a gene. The CDR3 loop reads CASSQDPAGSTDTQYF. The DNA of the CDR3 is TGTGCCAGCAGCCAAGACCCAGCGGGGAGCACAGATACGCAGTATTTT.

The J gene is TRBJ2-1, the V gene TRBV2, with 10 nucleotides matching TRBD1. Germline V CDR1 and CDR2: SNHLY, FYNNEI. Trimming at V came to 1 base and at J to 1 base, leaving 10 bases not matched to a gene. There are 19 residues in the CDR3. CDR3 DNA sequence: TGTGCCAGCAGTGAAGAGGGACAGGGGCCCGGGGGTTCCTACAATGAGCAGTTCTTC. This gives the protein CASSEEGQGPGGSYNEQFF.

As regards this clonotype: One junction end does not reproduce the germline sequence, and a read error may be involved. The chain has TRBV20-1 and TRBJ1-2, with a possible D match to TRBD1 (5 bases). Germline-derived CDR1 and CDR2 are DFQATT and SNEGSKA (reference sequence). The CDR3 sequence is 13 residues long. The CDR3 DNA follows: TGCAGTGTTAGAAGGGGAGGCAACTATGGCTACACCTTC. This codes for CSVRRGGNYGYTF.

This clonotype was counted only a few times. V and J are TRBV29-1 and TRBJ2-5; 8 bases match TRBD1. The germline V gene encodes CDR1 SQVTM and CDR2 ANQGSEA. V dropped 7 bases and J dropped 5; count of bases not matched to a gene: 18. The CDR3 loop spans 16 amino acids. The CDR3 spells CSAADRAGSWGETQYF. CDR3 in DNA: TGCAGCGCCGCGGACAGGGCGGGATCATGGGGGGAGACCCAGTACTTC.

This clonotype was counted between two and nine times. V gene TRBV12-5 combines with J gene TRBJ2-5, with D perhaps TRBD1 (5 bases). Looked up from germline, CDR1 is LGHNT and CDR2 is FRNRAP. The V end lost 2 bases, the J end lost 5 bases, and 12 bases lay between the germline ends. CDR3 size: 14 residues. CDR3: CASGLLQVQETQYF. CDR3 sequence (DNA): TGTGCTAGTGGTTTGTTACAGGTACAGGAGACCCAGTACTTC.

The sample holds many counts of this clonotype. This sequence joins TRBV19 and TRBJ2-1; D call uncertain. V was clipped by 3 bases and J by 0 bases, with 9 bases between them. CDR3 length: 15 residues. Looked up from germline, CDR1 is LNHDA and CDR2 is SQIVND (reference sequence). Written as DNA, the CDR3 is TGTGCCAGTAGTATTAGTCTAAGCTCCTACAATGAGCAGTTCTTC. It specifies CASSISLSSYNEQFF.

Ten or more counts support this clonotype. This chain connects TRBV6-5 to TRBJ1-1; 8 nucleotides agree with TRBD1. CDR3 size: 17 residues. Trimming took 2 bases from V and 3 from J; bases not matched to a gene: 11. Germline V gene data show CDR1 as MNHEY and CDR2 as SVGAGI. The CDR3 DNA sequence: TGTGCCAGCAGTTACGTGGACAGGGAAGATTCGGACACTGAAGCTTTCTTT. Amino acids: CASSYVDREDSDTEAFF.

This clonotype has a count of ten or more. CDR3 amino acids: CAISERRGLSQDTQYF. The CDR3 DNA follows: TGTGCCATCAGTGAGCGGAGGGGCCTTAGTCAAGATACGCAGTATTTT. This chain uses TRBV10-3 with TRBJ2-3, with D possibly TRBD2 on 6 matching bases. CDR3 length: 16 residues. The germline V and J ends were trimmed by 2 bases and 5 bases, with 17 bases remaining between them. CDR1 is ENHRY and CDR2 is SYGVKD in the germline V gene.

This clonotype was recorded only once. Just one base apart from a much larger clone, this may be a read error. The J gene is TRBJ2-1, the V gene TRBV28, with 7 bases identical to TRBD2. Trimming at V came to 2 bases and at J to 1 base, leaving 11 bases not matched to a gene. This CDR3 comprises 18 residues. The germline V gene has CDR1 MDHEN and CDR2 SYDVKM. This CDR3 reads CASSLMVRGRGSYNEQFF. Written as DNA, the CDR3 is TGTGCCAGCAGTTTAATGGTTCGCGGGAGAGGATCCTACAATGAGCAGTTCTTC.

The V gene is TRBV5-5, the J gene TRBJ2-7; D is possibly TRBD1 (5 bases). CDR1 is SGHKS, CDR2 YYEKEE, per germline (reference sequence). The V end was cut by 4 bases, the J end by 7 bases, with 21 bases between. This CDR3 comprises 15 residues. CDR3 in amino acids: CASSHPLGLATEQYF. The CDR3 nucleotides are TGTGCCAGCAGCCACCCTTTGGGGCTCGCAACAGAGCAGTACTTC.

This clonotype occurred many times. The rearrangement links TRBV15 to TRBJ1-1; D unresolved. CDR3 size: 12 residues. Trimming shortened V by 0 bases and J by 6 bases, and 5 bases separated the two germline ends. From germline, CDR1 is LNHNV and CDR2 YYDKDF (reference sequence). The CDR3, as DNA: TGTGCCACCAGCAGAGATGGTTCTGAAGCTTTCTTT. Translating it yields CATSRDGSEAFF.

This clonotype was counted between two and nine times. The CDR3 spells CASSDGPMDNEQFF. The CDR3 nucleotides are TGTGCCAGCAGCGACGGGCCGATGGACAATGAGCAGTTCTTC. This chain joins TRBV7-8 and TRBJ2-1; D not resolved. Between the trimmed V and J ends, which lost 5 bases and 5 bases, there was a span of 13 bases. There are 14 residues in the CDR3. Germline CDR1 is SGHVS and CDR2 is FQNEAQ.

This clonotype was detected many times. This chain connects TRBV20-1 to TRBJ2-7; 8 nucleotides line up with TRBD1. This CDR3 has 14 residues. The germline V gene encodes CDR1 DFQATT and CDR2 SNEGSKA (reference sequence). V shed 5 bases and J 5 bases; nucleotides not matched to a gene: 11. The CDR3 loop is CSARDWTGNNEQYF. The CDR3 DNA follows: TGCAGTGCTCGCGATTGGACAGGGAATAACGAGCAGTACTTC.

Many counts were recorded for this clonotype. This chain links TRBV6-5 with TRBJ2-1; TRBD1 might be the D (6 bases). Germline V lookup: CDR1 MNHEY, CDR2 SVGAGI. Between the trimmed V and J ends, which lost 4 bases and 0 bases, there was a span of 10 bases. The CDR3 has 15 residues. The CDR3 DNA is TGTGCCAGCAGTTCAGGGGCCCACTCCTACAATGAGCAGTTCTTC. This translates into CASSSGAHSYNEQFF.

In its sample, this clonotype was seen many times. This chain uses TRBV12-3 or TRBV12-4 with TRBJ2-7; no definite D call. The V gene lost 8 bases and the J gene lost 4 bases, with 6 bases spanning the gap. This CDR3 contains 10 residues. DNA for the CDR3: TGTGCCAGCGGGGATTACGAGCAGTACTTC. This translates into CASGDYEQYF.

This clonotype has ten or more counts. This chain joins TRBV29-1 and TRBJ2-1; possibly TRBD1 for D (5 bases). Germline V CDR1 and CDR2: SQVTM, ANQGSEA. The CDR3 loop spans 13 amino acids. The ends were cut back, 3 bases at V and 3 bases at J, with 9 bases in the middle. The CDR3 nucleotides read TGCAGCGTTGAGAGACAGAACTACAATGAGCAGTTCTTC. Translating gives CSVERQNYNEQFF.

As regards this clonotype: A much larger clone is a single base away; this may be a read error. The chain uses TRBV28 and TRBJ2-7; 7 nucleotides line up with TRBD1. This CDR3 is 16 amino acids long. Germline lookup yields CDR1 MDHEN and CDR2 SYDVKM. CDR3 sequence reads: CASSWVTGTDSYEQSF. In DNA, the CDR3 is TGTGCCAGCAGTTGGGTAACCGGGACAGACTCCTACGAGCAGTCCTTC.